The next 30 T cell receptor beta chains were all read from a single sample in a study of T-cell reconstitution after alpha-beta-depleted transplantation in children (dated by TCRdb to about 2016). Library generation was performed with PCR. The sequencing machine was an Illumina HiSeq 2500. TCR library preparation used molecular barcoding, with unique molecular identifiers applied to normalize quantification of the TCRbeta repertoire. TCRdb redid the processing of the public reads, applying fastp at Q25 and MiXCR, and retained in-frame beta chains. Each entry is one CDR3 protein sequence, shown with its most common DNA and genes. The sample contains about 610,000 distinct CDR3 sequences, roughly 10% of them found a single time. The ten largest account for around 4% of the sample. Material: PBMCs from the stem cell graft donor, obtained from the stem cell graft. All receptors derive from a human donor who donated a stem cell graft to a child with acute myeloid leukemia.

By sample fraction, this clonotype is medium-sized. The chain couples TRBV7-6 to TRBJ2-3, with D tentatively TRBD2 (6 bases). Trimming shortened V by 1 base and J by 1 base, and 9 bases separated the two germline ends. CDR3 length equals 15 residues. CDR1 and CDR2 from the germline V gene are SGHVS and FNYEAQ. The CDR3 DNA reads as TGTGCCAGCAGCTTAGTGTCTAGCGGCACAGATACGCAGTATTTT. As protein: CASSLVSSGTDTQYF.

This clonotype showed up just a few times. CDR3 nucleotides: TGTGCCAGCTCACCACGGACAGGGGCGGACGGGGAGCTGTTTTTT. This translates into CASSPRTGADGELFF. V gene TRBV18 combines with J gene TRBJ2-2; 9 nucleotides match TRBD1. Per germline, CDR1 KGHSH and CDR2 LQKENI. The CDR3 contains 15 residues. J gave up 7 bases and V 1 base, and 4 bases lay outside the gene matches.

This chain links TRBV6-2 or TRBV6-3 with TRBJ1-5; the D is unclear. The CDR3 spans 15 residues. V was trimmed by 0 bases and J by 3 bases, leaving 9 bases between them. Germline lookup yields CDR1 MNHEY and CDR2 SVGEGT. The CDR3 spells CASSYSWAINQPQHF. CDR3 nucleotide sequence: TGTGCCAGCAGTTACTCGTGGGCGATCAATCAGCCCCAGCATTTT.

The chain uses TRBV20-1 and TRBJ2-3; 9 bases line up with TRBD2. After removal of 3 bases from V and 6 bases from J, the junction contained 7 bases not matched to a gene. CDR1 and CDR2 (germline): DFQATT, SNEGSKA (reference sequence). The CDR3 extends over 14 amino acids. The CDR3 DNA reads as TGCAGTGCTAGGTCGCGGGAGGGCCTCGATACGCAGTATTTT. This translates into CSARSREGLDTQYF.

This clonotype showed up many times. The J gene is TRBJ2-5, the V gene TRBV27; 8 bases fit TRBD1. Trimming at V came to 7 bases and at J to 5 bases, leaving 12 bases not matched to a gene. Germline CDR1 MNHEY, CDR2 SMNVEV (reference sequence). CDR3 size: 15 residues. Here the CDR3 reads CASKEVGDRRETQYF. The CDR3 DNA sequence: TGTGCCAGCAAAGAAGTTGGGGACAGGAGGGAGACCCAGTACTTC.

This clonotype was observed at least ten times. The gene calls are TRBV7-2 and TRBJ2-1; 9 bases align to TRBD1. Germline CDR1 SGHTA, CDR2 FQGNSA. The CDR3 has 17 residues. V gave up 4 bases and J gave up 7 bases; unmatched junction bases: 14. The DNA for the CDR3 is TGTGCCAGCAGCTGGCTCGGGACAGGGACCATAGGAAATGAGCAGTTCTTC. Translating it yields CASSWLGTGTIGNEQFF.

The chain couples TRBV2 to TRBJ2-2; TRBD2 matches 7 bases. Trimming at V came to 8 bases and at J to 6 bases, leaving 9 bases not matched to a gene. In germline, CDR1 is SNHLY, CDR2 FYNNEI. The CDR3 consists of 14 residues. The CDR3 loop reads CASVPAGYPGELFF. The CDR3 DNA reads TGTGCCAGCGTCCCAGCGGGGTACCCCGGGGAGCTGTTTTTT.

This clonotype occurred a few times. The V and J genes are TRBV29-1 and TRBJ2-3; TRBD1 is a possible D gene (6 bases). This CDR3 is built from 12 residues. Germline V lookup: CDR1 SQVTM, CDR2 ANQGSEA. Trimming left V 8 bases short and J 0 bases short, with 9 bases between. In nucleotides, the CDR3 is TGCAGCATAGGACAGAGCACAGATACGCAGTATTTT. Amino acid sequence: CSIGQSTDTQYF.

This chain connects TRBV6-2 or TRBV6-3 to TRBJ2-1; D possibly corresponds to TRBD1 (5 bases). Looked up from germline, CDR1 is MNHEY and CDR2 is SVGEGT. CDR3 size: 15 residues. V lost 0 bases and J 2 bases, leaving 8 bases between the germline ends. CDR3 DNA sequence: TGTGCCAGCAGTTACTCAAGGGGCACCTACAATGAGCAGTTCTTC. Translated: CASSYSRGTYNEQFF.

In its sample, this clonotype was seen many times. The chain links TRBV5-5 to TRBJ1-3; unclear D gene. V lost 5 bases and J 0 bases, leaving 9 bases between the germline ends. Germline-derived CDR1 and CDR2 are SGHKS and YYEKEE (reference sequence). The CDR3 loop spans 14 amino acids. This chain's CDR3 is CASRREGSGNTIYF. The CDR3 nucleotides read TGTGCCAGCAGGCGTGAGGGCTCTGGAAACACCATATATTTT.

V and J are TRBV7-2 and TRBJ2-2, with D possibly being TRBD2 (5 bases). The V gene lost 5 bases and the J gene lost 1 base, with 11 bases spanning the gap. CDR1 and CDR2 from the germline V gene are SGHTA and FQGNSA. The CDR3 has 15 residues. The DNA of the CDR3 is TGTGCCAGCAGCCCCACCGCGGGGAACACCGGGGAGCTGTTTTTT. This translates into CASSPTAGNTGELFF. The full variable domain, its missing parts supplied by reference TRBV7-2 and TRBJ2-2, is GAGVSQSPSNKVTEKGKDVELRCDPISGHTALYWYRQSLGQGLEFLIYFQGNSAPDKSGLPSDRFSAERTGGSVSTLTIQRTQQEDSAVYLCASSPTAGNTGELFFGEGSRLTVL.

The chain couples TRBV20-1 to TRBJ2-1; 9 bases are a match to TRBD2. This CDR3 comprises 14 residues. V trimming: 8 bases; J trimming: 7 bases; junction bases outside the gene matches: 12. Germline-derived CDR1 and CDR2 are DFQATT and SNEGSKA (reference sequence). The CDR3 bases are TGCAGTCCAGGAGGTAGCGGGAGTTCTAATGAGCAGTTCTTC. Translated, it gives CSPGGSGSSNEQFF.

This clonotype was seen ten or more times. V gene TRBV28 combines with J gene TRBJ2-7, with a tentative D call TRBD1 (6 bases). The CDR3 sequence is 15 residues long. Per germline, CDR1 MDHEN and CDR2 SYDVKM. V lost 7 bases and J lost 4, with 20 bases in between. The CDR3 is CASTTRNTGWYEQYF. The DNA of the CDR3 is TGTGCCAGCACTACTCGGAACACAGGGTGGTACGAGCAGTACTTC. Complete variable domain (other parts from reference TRBV28 and TRBJ2-7): DVKVTQSSRYLVKRTGEKVFLECVQDMDHENMFWYRQDPGLGLRLIYFSYDVKMKEKGDIPEGYSVSREKKERFSLILESASTNQTSMYLCASTTRNTGWYEQYFGPGTRLTVT.

This clonotype has only a few counts. The chain joins TRBV4-2 to TRBJ2-4; D gene unclear. CDR3 length: 17 amino acids. Germline CDR1 reads LGHNA; CDR2 reads YNFKEQ. The V and J ends lost 0 bases and 0 bases respectively, with 12 bases between them. The CDR3: CASSQEGDKPAKNIQYF. The CDR3 DNA reads TGTGCCAGCAGCCAAGAAGGAGACAAGCCAGCCAAAAACATTCAGTACTTC.

The sample holds a few counts of this clonotype. The chain recombines TRBV18 with TRBJ2-7, with a possible D match to TRBD1 (6 bases). Germline-derived CDR1 and CDR2 are KGHSH and LQKENI. The CDR3 sequence is 14 residues long. V lost 4 bases, J lost 5 bases, and 15 bases lay in between. As DNA, the CDR3 is TGTGCCAGCTCACTCAGGGTGGGGGCGGACGAGCAGTACTTC. It codes for CASSLRVGADEQYF.

The chain joins TRBV28 to TRBJ2-4; perhaps D is TRBD1 or TRBD2 (6 bases each). The CDR3 extends over 15 amino acids. Germline V gives CDR1 MDHEN, CDR2 SYDVKM. The ends were cut back, 2 bases at V and 6 bases at J, with 14 bases in the middle. CDR3 DNA: TGTGCCAGCAGTTTAGCGGGGACACTGGGAAACATTCAGTACTTC. It is translated as CASSLAGTLGNIQYF. The variable domain in full, with the rest retrieved from reference TRBV28 and TRBJ2-4, is DVKVTQSSRYLVKRTGEKVFLECVQDMDHENMFWYRQDPGLGLRLIYFSYDVKMKEKGDIPEGYSVSREKKERFSLILESASTNQTSMYLCASSLAGTLGNIQYFGAGTRLSVL.

This clonotype was counted many times. The chain is built from TRBV20-1 and TRBJ2-7, with D perhaps given as TRBD1 or TRBD2 (5 bases each). Germline CDR1 reads DFQATT; CDR2 reads SNEGSKA (reference sequence). The CDR3 is 12 residues long. Trimming stripped 6 bases from V and 2 bases from J, with 11 bases between. The CDR3 DNA reads TGCAGTGCCCTCTGGGGGACCTACGAGCAGTACTTC. It codes for CSALWGTYEQYF.

The chain uses TRBV11-2 and TRBJ2-7; 7 nucleotides align to TRBD2. With 3 bases clipped from V and 3 bases from J, the junction kept 14 bases outside the gene matches. Germline V gives CDR1 SGHAT, CDR2 FQNNGV. CDR3 length: 17 amino acids. CDR3 in amino acids: CASSFNMASGTFYEQYF. The DNA of the CDR3 is TGTGCCAGCAGCTTTAACATGGCGAGCGGGACCTTCTACGAGCAGTACTTC.

This clonotype was observed a few times. The V gene is TRBV11-2, the J gene TRBJ2-7; D possibly corresponds to TRBD1 (5 bases). Trimming stripped 5 bases from V and 0 bases from J, with 11 bases between. Looked up from germline, CDR1 is SGHAT and CDR2 is FQNNGV. The CDR3 is made up of 14 amino acids. The CDR3 protein is CASSRQTASYEQYF. CDR3 bases: TGTGCCAGCAGCCGCCAGACAGCCTCCTACGAGCAGTACTTC.

The chain carries TRBV29-1 and TRBJ2-2; no clear D gene. Germline V gene lookup returns CDR1 SQVTM and CDR2 ANQGSEA. This CDR3 has 12 amino acids. V shed 7 bases and J shed 5 bases, with 11 bases lying between them. The CDR3 nucleotides read TGCAGCGGTCGTGAGAAAACCGGGGAGCTGTTTTTT. This codes for CSGREKTGELFF.

This clonotype was seen at least ten times. The V and J genes are TRBV20-1 and TRBJ2-2; TRBD2 might be the D (6 bases). The CDR3 loop spans 11 amino acids. Deletions cut 5 bases from V and 7 bases from J, with 8 bases between. Germline CDR1 reads DFQATT; CDR2 reads SNEGSKA (reference sequence). The CDR3 region has the DNA TGCAGTGCTGCGGGGATCGGGGAGCTGTTTTTT. This gives the protein CSAAGIGELFF.

This clonotype has at least ten counts. This chain links TRBV12-3 or TRBV12-4 with TRBJ1-4; no firm D call. This CDR3 contains 12 residues. V was clipped by 4 bases and J by 8 bases, with 8 bases between them. CDR3 residues: CASSSTREKLFF. DNA for the CDR3: TGTGCCAGCAGTTCGACCCGGGAAAAACTGTTTTTT.

This clonotype was detected only a few times. This likely comes from a read error, as the CDR3 has no conserved phenylalanine or tryptophan at its end. The genes are TRBV20-1 and TRBJ2-7; 9 bases are shared with TRBD1. The CDR3 runs to 14 residues. V dropped 5 bases and J dropped 4; count of bases not matched to a gene: 9. Germline values: CDR1 DFQATT, CDR2 SNEGSKA (reference sequence). The CDR3 DNA follows: TGCAGTGCTTCCTCGGACAGGGGAAGGTACGAGCAGTACTCC. Its translation is CSASSDRGRYEQYS.

The chain is built from TRBV27 and TRBJ1-2; D perhaps matches TRBD1 (5 bases). The V end lost 6 bases, the J end lost 4 bases, and 15 bases lay between the germline ends. Germline lookup yields CDR1 MNHEY and CDR2 SMNVEV (reference sequence). This CDR3 spans 14 amino acids. This chain's CDR3 is CASSDSAKIYGYTF. The DNA for the CDR3 is TGTGCCAGCAGCGACAGCGCCAAAATCTATGGCTACACCTTC.

This clonotype has ten or more counts. The CDR3 spells CASSSTGNYGYTF. In nucleotides, the CDR3 is TGTGCCAGCAGCTCCACAGGGAACTATGGCTACACCTTC. The chain couples TRBV7-9 to TRBJ1-2, with D possibly being TRBD1 (6 bases). V lost 4 bases, J lost 2 bases, and 8 bases lay in between. This CDR3 has 13 residues. The germline CDR1 and CDR2 sequences are SEHNR and FQNEAQ (reference sequence). The full variable domain, completed using reference TRBV7-9 and TRBJ1-2, is DTGVSQNPRHKITKRGQNVTFRCDPISEHNRLYWYRQTLGQGPEFLTYFQNEAQLEKSRLLSDRFSAERPKGSFSTLEIQRTEQGDSAMYLCASSSTGNYGYTFGSGTRLTVV.

The chain carries TRBV5-1 and TRBJ2-3; 7 bases are a match to TRBD2. J lost 10 bases, V lost 0 bases, and 8 bases had no gene match. The CDR3 is 14 amino acids. Germline V lookup: CDR1 SGHRS, CDR2 YFSETQ. DNA of the CDR3: TGCGCCAGCAGCTTGGAATCGGCTAGCGGTCCGCAGTATTTT. The encoded protein is CASSLESASGPQYF.

This clonotype was detected only a few times. The V gene is TRBV4-3, the J gene TRBJ1-1; D may be TRBD1 (5 bases). Germline V gene sequence: CDR1 LGHNA, CDR2 YSLEER. The CDR3 is made up of 14 amino acids. The V gene lost 1 base and the J gene lost 4 bases, with 10 bases spanning the gap. CDR3: CASSQVPRVTEAFF. The CDR3 nucleotides are TGCGCCAGCAGCCAAGTACCCAGGGTCACTGAAGCTTTCTTT.

This clonotype was recorded a few times. The chain employs TRBV7-3 and TRBJ2-7; D is unclear. Trimming removed 1 base from V and 6 bases from J, with 13 bases in between. This CDR3 is built from 14 residues. Germline lookup yields CDR1 SGHTA and CDR2 FQGTGA. The CDR3 DNA reads as TGTGCCAGCAGCTTAAACCTCCTCTCTCTCGAGCAGTACTTC. Its translation is CASSLNLLSLEQYF.

The chain is built from TRBV24-1 and TRBJ1-1; 8 positions agree with TRBD1. CDR3 size: 14 residues. Germline V lookup: CDR1 KGHDR, CDR2 SFDVKD. The junction had 10 bases not matched to a gene; V was cut back by 3 bases and J by 11 bases. CDR3 DNA sequence: TGTGCCACCAGTGATGCGGACAGGGAAGGTGACGCTTTCTTT. As protein: CATSDADREGDAFF.

The table lists this clonotype with a few counts. The chain links TRBV6-2 or TRBV6-3 to TRBJ2-7; no clear D. V lost 6 bases and J 3 bases, leaving 12 bases between the germline ends. CDR3 length: 13 residues. Germline loops: CDR1 MNHEY, CDR2 SVGEGT. The CDR3 DNA reads TGTGCCAGCAGCGGGTTGGGGTTCTACGAGCAGTACTTC. Amino acid sequence: CASSGLGFYEQYF.